The clone carrying this TCR beta chain was detected once. What it binds is unknown. The record originates from a study of identifying expanded T cells in peripheral blood. Study results and caveats: Across healthy donors, higher total template counts meant significantly greater approximately two-week count variance. Over approximately two and four weeks, about 16.4 and 19 clones changed, versus 1.2 between replicates.

The repertoire was sequenced with immunoSEQ multiplex PCR; TCRdb's copy has only in-frame clones and lacks some. The sample records about 50,000 clones, roughly 82% being singletons. Collection occurred without any documented infections or immune events in donors. CDR3 length equals 17 residues. J was trimmed by 4 bases and V by 3 bases; bases with no gene match: 12. CDR1 is KGHSH and CDR2 is LQKENI in the germline V gene. The chain joins TRBV18 to TRBJ2-3; 8 positions match TRBD2. Material: blood. The clonotype comes from a person aged 18 to 75 in good health. This CDR3 is CASSPPPSGLRPDTQYF. In DNA, the CDR3 is TGTGCCAGCTCACCTCCGCCTAGCGGGCTCAGACCAGATACGCAGTATTTT. Complete variable domain (other parts from reference TRBV18 and TRBJ2-3): NAGVMQNPRHLVRRRGQEARLRCSPMKGHSHVYWYRQLPEEGLKFMVYLQKENIIDESGMPKERFSAEFPKEGPSILRIQQVVRGDSAAYFCASSPPPSGLRPDTQYFGPGTRLTVL.